The 12 T cell receptor beta chains listed next were all sequenced from one sample in a study of T cell responses to AZD1222 COVID-19 vaccine. Produced via immunoSEQ multiplex PCR; TCRdb's table is partial and in-frame only. The sample carries around 150,000 clones, over 75% recorded once. The sequencing used peripheral blood, collected 28 days after the second dose of the MenACWY control vaccine. Receptors were obtained from an adult who received the MenACWY meningococcal vaccine as a control.

V and J are TRBV27 and TRBJ1-1; D unclear. The CDR3 length is 14 residues. Germline CDR1 reads MNHEY; CDR2 reads SMNVEV (reference sequence). The V end was cut by 3 bases, the J end by 10 bases, with 18 bases between. The CDR3 is CASSFVGGSEIAFF. CDR3 DNA: TGTGCCAGCAGTTTCGTCGGAGGGTCGGAAATAGCTTTCTTT.

The V call is TRBV29-1, the J call TRBJ1-1; 7 bases agree with TRBD1. V was pared by 6 bases and J by 7 bases, with 11 bases of the junction left unmatched. The CDR3 runs to 13 residues. Germline assignment: CDR1 SQVTM and CDR2 ANQGSEA. The CDR3 sequence: CSVSTGSWDEAFF. The CDR3 DNA follows: TGCAGCGTGTCGACAGGGTCTTGGGATGAAGCTTTCTTT.

As to this clone: Relative to the germline gene, one junction end is altered; a read error may explain this. CDR3 nucleotides: TGTGCTAGCAGCCGAACGGGATTGCAAGAGACCCAGTACTTC. Translated: CASSRTGLQETQYF. This chain connects TRBV7-7 to TRBJ2-5; possibly TRBD2 for D (5 bases). Germline CDR1 reads SSHAT; CDR2 reads FNYEAQ (reference sequence). The CDR3 has 14 residues.

CDR3 nucleotide sequence: TGTGCCAGCAGCGTAGTTTCGAGCTATGGCTACACCTTC. This gives the protein CASSVVSSYGYTF. The chain uses TRBV9 and TRBJ1-2; D unclear. Germline V gene lookup returns CDR1 SGDLS and CDR2 YYNGEE. The V gene lost 0 bases and the J gene lost 4 bases, with 7 bases spanning the gap. The CDR3 runs 13 residues.

The CDR3 DNA is TGTGCCAGCAGCTTAGTATCCGGGGAGCTGTTTTTT. Its protein is CASSLVSGELFF. This sequence joins TRBV13 and TRBJ2-2; no firm D call. CDR1 is PRHDT, CDR2 FYEKMQ, per germline (reference sequence). V shed 1 base and J shed 6 bases, with 3 bases lying between them. This CDR3 region has 12 residues.

J is TRBJ2-7 and V is TRBV6-5; no clear D. Germline CDR1 MNHEY, CDR2 SVGAGI. The CDR3 extends over 13 amino acids. Trimming stripped 6 bases from V and 0 bases from J, with 9 bases between. The DNA for the CDR3 is TGTGCCAGCAGGCTAGGCGTCTCCTACGAGCAGTACGTC. It is translated as CASRLGVSYEQYV.

The chain recombines TRBV28 with TRBJ2-7; no clear D gene. CDR1 and CDR2 (germline): MDHEN, SYDVKM. The CDR3 loop spans 15 amino acids. V was pared by 2 bases and J by 2 bases, with 13 bases between. In DNA, the CDR3 is TGTGCCAGCAGTTTACCAGTGATTTCCCCCTACGAGCAGTACTTC. This sequence encodes CASSLPVISPYEQYF.

The CDR3 spells CASSIRDSVYQETQYF. The DNA of the CDR3 is TGTGCCAGTAGTATAAGGGACAGTGTCTACCAAGAGACCCAGTACTTC. V is TRBV19 and J is TRBJ2-5; the match to TRBD1 covers 7 bases. The junction had 6 bases not matched to a gene; V was cut back by 2 bases and J by 0 bases. The CDR3 length is 16 residues. In germline, CDR1 is LNHDA, CDR2 SQIVND (reference sequence). The complete variable domain, with remaining parts taken from reference TRBV19 and TRBJ2-5, reads DGGITQSPKYLFRKEGQNVTLSCEQNLNHDAMYWYRQDPGQGLRLIYYSQIVNDFQKGDIAEGYSVSREKKESFPLTVTSAQKNPTAFYLCASSIRDSVYQETQYFGPGTRLLVL.

This CDR3 is CASIDRDRGFLEQYF. The CDR3 region has the DNA TGTGCCAGCATCGATCGGGACAGGGGGTTCCTCGAGCAGTACTTC. The chain carries TRBV5-4 and TRBJ2-7, with TRBD1 matching 11 bases. Trimming at V came to 6 bases and at J to 6 bases, leaving 11 bases not matched to a gene. CDR1 and CDR2 from the germline V gene are SGHNT and YYREEE (reference sequence). The CDR3 extends over 15 amino acids.

This clone was seen a handful of times. The V call is TRBV28, the J call TRBJ1-6; tentative D call: TRBD1 (5 bases). With 10 bases removed from V and 5 bases from J, the gap between germline ends came to 12 bases. Per the germline V gene, CDR1 is MDHEN and CDR2 is SYDVKM. The CDR3 totals 13 residues. This chain's CDR3 is CATRDRDNSPLHF. CDR3 coding DNA: TGTGCCACCAGGGACCGAGATAATTCACCCCTCCACTTT.

The chain couples TRBV11-1 to TRBJ2-2; 8 bases line up with TRBD1. V gave up 5 bases and J gave up 1 base; unmatched junction bases: 6. The CDR3 is made up of 16 amino acids. CDR1 SGHAT and CDR2 FQDESV come from the germline V gene (reference sequence). The CDR3 sequence is CASSTRQGLNTGELFF. In DNA, the CDR3 is TGTGCCAGCAGCACTCGACAGGGGTTGAACACCGGGGAGCTGTTTTTT. Filled out from reference TRBV11-1 and TRBJ2-2, the complete variable domain reads EAEVAQSPRYKITEKSQAVAFWCDPISGHATLYWYRQILGQGPELLVQFQDESVVDDSQLPKDRFSAERLKGVDSTLKIQPAELGDSAMYLCASSTRQGLNTGELFFGEGSRLTVL.

In this sample, this clone turned up once. This chain connects TRBV24-1 to TRBJ1-2; 10 positions agree with TRBD1. V was clipped by 4 bases and J by 6 bases; unmatched bases: 7. Germline assignment: CDR1 KGHDR and CDR2 SFDVKD. CDR3 length: 15 amino acids. As DNA, the CDR3 is TGTGCCACCAGTGAGACCGGGACAGGGGAGGATGGCTACACCTTC. Translated, it gives CATSETGTGEDGYTF.